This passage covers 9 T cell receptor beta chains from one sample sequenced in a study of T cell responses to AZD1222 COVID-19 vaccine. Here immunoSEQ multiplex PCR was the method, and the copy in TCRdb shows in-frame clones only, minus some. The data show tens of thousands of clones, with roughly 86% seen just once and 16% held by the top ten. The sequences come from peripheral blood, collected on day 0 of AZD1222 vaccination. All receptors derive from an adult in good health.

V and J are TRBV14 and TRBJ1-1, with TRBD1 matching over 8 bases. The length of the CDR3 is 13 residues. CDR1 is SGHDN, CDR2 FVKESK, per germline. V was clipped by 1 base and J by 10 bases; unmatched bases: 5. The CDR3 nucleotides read TGTGCCAGCAGCCAAGGAATGACAGGGGCAGCTTTCTTT. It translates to CASSQGMTGAAFF.

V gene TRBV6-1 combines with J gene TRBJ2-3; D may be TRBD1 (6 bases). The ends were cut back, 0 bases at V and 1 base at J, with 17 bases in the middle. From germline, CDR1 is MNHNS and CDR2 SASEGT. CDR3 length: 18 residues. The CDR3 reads CASSEARTADFGTDTQYF. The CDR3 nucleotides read TGTGCCAGCAGTGAAGCGAGGACAGCCGATTTTGGCACAGATACGCAGTATTTT.

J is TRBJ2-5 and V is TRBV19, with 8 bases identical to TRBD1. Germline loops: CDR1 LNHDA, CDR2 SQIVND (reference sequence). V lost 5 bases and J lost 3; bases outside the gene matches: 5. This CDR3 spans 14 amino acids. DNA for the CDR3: TGTGCCAGTAGTGTCACAGGGGGGAAAGAGACCCAGTACTTC. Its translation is CASSVTGGKETQYF.

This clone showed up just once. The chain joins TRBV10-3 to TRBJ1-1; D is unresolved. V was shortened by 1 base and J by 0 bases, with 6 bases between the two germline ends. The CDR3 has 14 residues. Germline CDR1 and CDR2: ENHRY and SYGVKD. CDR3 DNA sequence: TGTGCCATCAGTGAGTTCCCGGTGAACACTGAAGCTTTCTTT. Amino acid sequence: CAISEFPVNTEAFF.

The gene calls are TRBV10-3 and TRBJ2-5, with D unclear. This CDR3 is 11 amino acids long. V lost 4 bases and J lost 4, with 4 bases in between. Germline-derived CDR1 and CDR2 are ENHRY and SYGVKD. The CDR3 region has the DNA TGTGCCATCAGTGGAGGAGAGACCCAGTACTTC. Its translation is CAISGGETQYF.

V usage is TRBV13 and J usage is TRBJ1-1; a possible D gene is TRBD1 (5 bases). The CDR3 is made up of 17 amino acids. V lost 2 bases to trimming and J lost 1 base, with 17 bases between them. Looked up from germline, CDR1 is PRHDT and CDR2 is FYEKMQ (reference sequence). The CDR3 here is CASSLFRAGVGNTEAFF. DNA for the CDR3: TGTGCCAGCAGCTTATTCAGGGCCGGAGTTGGGAACACTGAAGCTTTCTTT. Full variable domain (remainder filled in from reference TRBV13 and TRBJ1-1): AAGVIQSPRHLIKEKRETATLKCYPIPRHDTVYWYQQGPGQDPQFLISFYEKMQSDKGSIPDRFSAQQFSDYHSELNMSSLELGDSALYFCASSLFRAGVGNTEAFFGQGTRLTVV.

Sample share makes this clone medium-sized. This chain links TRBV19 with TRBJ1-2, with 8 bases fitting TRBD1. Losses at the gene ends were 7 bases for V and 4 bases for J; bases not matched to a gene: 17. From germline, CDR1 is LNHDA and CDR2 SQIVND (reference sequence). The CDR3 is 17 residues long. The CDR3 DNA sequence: TGTGCCAGTACCCCGGGCAATGTGGGACAGGACATCTATGGCTACACCTTC. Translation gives CASTPGNVGQDIYGYTF.

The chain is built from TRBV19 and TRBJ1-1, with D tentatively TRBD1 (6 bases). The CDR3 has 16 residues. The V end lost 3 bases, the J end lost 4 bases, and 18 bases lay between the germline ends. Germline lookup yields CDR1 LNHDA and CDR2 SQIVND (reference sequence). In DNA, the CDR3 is TGTGCCAGTAGTATCGTCGTCGGCGGCAGGGGCACTGAAGCTTTCTTT. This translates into CASSIVVGGRGTEAFF.

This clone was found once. The CDR3 reads CASRDRGLDTEAFF. The CDR3 nucleotides are TGTGCCAGCAGAGATAGGGGGCTCGACACTGAAGCTTTCTTT. The chain joins TRBV7-9 to TRBJ1-1; TRBD1 agrees at 7 bases. From germline, CDR1 is SEHNR and CDR2 FQNEAQ (reference sequence). The CDR3 length is 14 residues. V was pared by 6 bases and J by 3 bases, with 7 bases of the junction left unmatched.